These T cell receptor beta chains were read from a single sample in a study of T cells in narcolepsy. This table comes from immunoSEQ multiplex PCR, and its TCRdb copy is limited to in-frame clones, with some not included. Of 25,000 to 35,000 clones in the sample, approximately 87% are singletons; the top ten hold 1% to 1.5%. The sample taken for sequencing was CD45RA- memory CD4+ T cells from PBMCs. The receptor source for this set is a human donor with narcolepsy. Each CDR3 is given with its conserved first and last residue. The D gene is left open where the match is weak. Size values are once, few and many counts, or a class for expanded clones, and some rows have none.

clone size	V gene	D gene	CDR3 length	J gene	CDR3 DNA	CDR3 protein
-	TRBV28	TRBD1	14	TRBJ1-1	TGTGCCAGCAGCACAACAGGGGAGGGCACTGAAGCTTTCTTT	CASSTTGEGTEAFF
few	TRBV5-1	-	16	TRBJ1-1	TGCGCCAGCAGCTTGGTATTTCAGGGCATGAACACTGAAGCTTTCTTT	CASSLVFQGMNTEAFF
-	TRBV28	TRBD2	14	TRBJ2-7	TGTGCCAGCTGTTGGGGCGGGAGGGCCTACGAGCAGTACTTC	CASCWGGRAYEQYF
-	TRBV28	-	15	TRBJ2-7	TGTGCCAGCAGTTTATTAGACGGCCTGGGTCTCGAGCAGTACTTC	CASSLLDGLGLEQYF
-	TRBV5-6	TRBD1	15	TRBJ2-7	TGTGCCAGCAGCTGGCCGGGACAGGACTCCTACGAGCAGTACTTC	CASSWPGQDSYEQYF
few	TRBV6-1	-	10	TRBJ1-2	TGTGCCAGCAGCGGTTTTGGCTACACCTTC	CASSGFGYTF
-	TRBV19	-	9	TRBJ2-2	TGTGCCAGTCCCCGGGAGCTGTTTTTT	CASPRELFF
-	TRBV27	-	14	TRBJ2-3	TGTGCCAGCAGTTTACGGGACTGGGGAGATACGCAGTATTTT	CASSLRDWGDTQYF
-	TRBV9	TRBD2	14	TRBJ2-7	TGTGCCAGCAGCGTAGCGGGGGGGATGGGGGAGCAGTACTTC	CASSVAGGMGEQYF
-	TRBV5-1	-	12	TRBJ2-1	TGCGCCAGCAGCTTGGAGGGCAATGAGCAGTTCTTC	CASSLEGNEQFF
-	TRBV7-8	-	14	TRBJ2-2	TGTGCCAGCAGCTTGGGGATGAACGCCGGGGAGCTGTTTTTT	CASSLGMNAGELFF
-	TRBV18	-	16	TRBJ2-1	TGTGCCAGCTCACCACCTCTCCTAACCGCGATGAATGAGCAGTTCTTC	CASSPPLLTAMNEQFF
-	TRBV5-4	TRBD1	13	TRBJ2-7	TGTGCCAGCAGCGCCGGGACAGAATACGAGCAGTACTTC	CASSAGTEYEQYF
once	TRBV2	TRBD1	14	TRBJ1-2	TGTGCCAGCAGTGTGGACAGGGAGTTTGGTGGCTACACCTTC	CASSVDREFGGYTF